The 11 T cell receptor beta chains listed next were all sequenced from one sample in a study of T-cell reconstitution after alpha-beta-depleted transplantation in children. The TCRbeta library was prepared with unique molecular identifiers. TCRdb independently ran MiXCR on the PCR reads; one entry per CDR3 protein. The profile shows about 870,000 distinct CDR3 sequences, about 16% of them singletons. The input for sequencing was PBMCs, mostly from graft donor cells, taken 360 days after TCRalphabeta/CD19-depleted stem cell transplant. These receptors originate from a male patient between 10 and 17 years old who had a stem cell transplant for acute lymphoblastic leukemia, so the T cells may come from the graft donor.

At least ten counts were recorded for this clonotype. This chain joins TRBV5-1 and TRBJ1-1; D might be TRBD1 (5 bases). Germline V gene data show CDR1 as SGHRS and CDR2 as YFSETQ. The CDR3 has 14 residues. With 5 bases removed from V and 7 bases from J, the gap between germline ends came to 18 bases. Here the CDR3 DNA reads TGCGCCAGCAGACCGCCGATTGACAGCTTTGAAGCTTTCTTT. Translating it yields CASRPPIDSFEAFF.

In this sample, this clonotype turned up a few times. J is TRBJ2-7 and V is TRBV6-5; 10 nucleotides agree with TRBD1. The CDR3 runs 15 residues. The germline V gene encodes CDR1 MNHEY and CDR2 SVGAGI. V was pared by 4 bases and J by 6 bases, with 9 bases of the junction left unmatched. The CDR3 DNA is TGTGCCAGCAGTTTATACGGACAGGGGGTCTCCGAGCAGTACTTC. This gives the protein CASSLYGQGVSEQYF.

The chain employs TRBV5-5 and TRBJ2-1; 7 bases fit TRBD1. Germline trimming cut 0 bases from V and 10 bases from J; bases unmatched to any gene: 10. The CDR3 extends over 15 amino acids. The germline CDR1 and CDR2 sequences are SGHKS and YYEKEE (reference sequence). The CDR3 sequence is CASSLGRTGAWEQFF. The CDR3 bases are TGTGCCAGCAGCTTGGGTCGGACAGGCGCCTGGGAGCAGTTCTTC.

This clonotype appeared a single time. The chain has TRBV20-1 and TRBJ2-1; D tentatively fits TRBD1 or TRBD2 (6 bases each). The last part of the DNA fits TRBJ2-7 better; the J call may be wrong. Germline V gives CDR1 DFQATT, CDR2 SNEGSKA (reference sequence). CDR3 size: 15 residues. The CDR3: CSAQDVGGSYNEQYF. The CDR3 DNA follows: TGCAGTGCCCAAGATGTGGGGGGCTCCTACAATGAGCAGTACTTC.

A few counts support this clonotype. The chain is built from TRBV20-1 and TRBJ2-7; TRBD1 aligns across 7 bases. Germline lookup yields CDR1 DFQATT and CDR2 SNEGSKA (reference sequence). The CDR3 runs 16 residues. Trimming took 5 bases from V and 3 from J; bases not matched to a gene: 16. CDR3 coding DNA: TGCAGTGCTTCCCCATACGGGCAGGGGGTGTTCTACGAGCAGTACTTC. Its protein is CSASPYGQGVFYEQYF.

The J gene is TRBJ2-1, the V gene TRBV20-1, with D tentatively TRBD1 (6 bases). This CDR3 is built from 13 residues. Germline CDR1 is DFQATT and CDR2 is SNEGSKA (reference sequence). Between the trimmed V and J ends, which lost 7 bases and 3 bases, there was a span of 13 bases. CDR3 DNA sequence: TGCAGTGGTATACAGGGAGACTACAATGAGCAGTTCTTC. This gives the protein CSGIQGDYNEQFF.

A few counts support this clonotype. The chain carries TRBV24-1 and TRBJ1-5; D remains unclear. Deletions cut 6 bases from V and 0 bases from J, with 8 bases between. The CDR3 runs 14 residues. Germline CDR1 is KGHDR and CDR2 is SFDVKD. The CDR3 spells CATSTLGSNQPQHF. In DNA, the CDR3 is TGTGCCACCAGTACGCTCGGTAGCAATCAGCCCCAGCATTTT.

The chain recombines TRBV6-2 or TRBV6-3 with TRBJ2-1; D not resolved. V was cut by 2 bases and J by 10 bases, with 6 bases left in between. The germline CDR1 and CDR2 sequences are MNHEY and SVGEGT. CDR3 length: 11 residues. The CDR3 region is CASSYRPEQFF. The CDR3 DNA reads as TGTGCCAGCAGTTACCGGCCCGAGCAGTTCTTC.

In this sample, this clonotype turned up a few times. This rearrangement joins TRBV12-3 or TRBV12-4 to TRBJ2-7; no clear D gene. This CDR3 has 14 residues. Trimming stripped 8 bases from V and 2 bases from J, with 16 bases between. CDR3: CASSPGGRTYEQYF. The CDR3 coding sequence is TGTGCCAGCTCCCCCGGCGGCCGTACCTACGAGCAGTACTTC.

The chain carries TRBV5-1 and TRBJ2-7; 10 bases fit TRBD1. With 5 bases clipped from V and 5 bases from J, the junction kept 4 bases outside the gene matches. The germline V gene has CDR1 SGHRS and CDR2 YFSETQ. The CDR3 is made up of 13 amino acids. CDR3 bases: TGCGCCAGCAGAGGGACAGGGGTCCACGAGCAGTACTTC. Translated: CASRGTGVHEQYF.

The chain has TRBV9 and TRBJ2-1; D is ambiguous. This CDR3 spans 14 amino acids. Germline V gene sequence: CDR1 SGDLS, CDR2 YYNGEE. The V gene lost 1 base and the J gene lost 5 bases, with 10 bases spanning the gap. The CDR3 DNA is TGTGCCAGCAGCGTATTCGGGTTGAACAATGAGCAGTTCTTC. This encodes CASSVFGLNNEQFF.